A single sample gave rise to the 6 T cell receptor beta chains below, sequenced in a study of cytomegalovirus exposure and HLA in healthy donors. PCR amplification relied on 60 Vbeta primers (plus 13 Jbeta primers). Repertoires were generated with immunoSEQ multiplex PCR, while TCRdb's copy carries only in-frame clones and drops some. The repertoire shows 95,000 to 150,000 clones; the top ten hold approximately 3.9%. The specimen was PBMCs. The source is a man aged 18-30 years in good health and CMV-seronegative.

The rearrangement uses TRBV18 and TRBJ1-1; TRBD1 agrees at 7 bases. CDR3 length: 15 amino acids. Germline lookup yields CDR1 KGHSH and CDR2 LQKENI. The V gene end was trimmed by 6 bases and the J gene end by 6 bases; junction bases not matched to a gene: 13. The CDR3 DNA reads as TGTGCCAGCTCGTCACAGGGACAGCAAGCAGCTGAAGCTTTCTTT. Translated, it gives CASSSQGQQAAEAFF.

This chain links TRBV5-4 with TRBJ1-1; TRBD1 might be the D (6 bases). The CDR3 consists of 14 residues. V lost 3 bases to trimming and J lost 1 base, with 10 bases between them. Germline lookup yields CDR1 SGHNT and CDR2 YYREEE (reference sequence). The CDR3 DNA reads TGTGCCAGCAGCTCTGGACAGACGAACACTGAAGCTTTCTTT. It is translated as CASSSGQTNTEAFF.

J is TRBJ1-1 and V is TRBV19; weak D call: TRBD1 (6 bases). Trimming left V 5 bases short and J 1 base short, with 11 bases between. The CDR3 loop spans 14 amino acids. Germline loops: CDR1 LNHDA, CDR2 SQIVND (reference sequence). CDR3 protein: CASSGQMGNTEAFF. In DNA form, the CDR3 reads TGTGCCAGTAGTGGACAGATGGGGAACACTGAAGCTTTCTTT.

The gene calls are TRBV28 and TRBJ2-2, with D perhaps matching TRBD1 (6 bases). Trimming removed 7 bases at V and 6 bases at J, with 12 bases between. The V gene's germline CDR1 is MDHEN and CDR2 SYDVKM. CDR3 size: 13 residues. CDR3: CASIVRGPGELFF. DNA for the CDR3: TGTGCCAGCATTGTCAGGGGACCCGGGGAGCTGTTTTTT. Full variable domain (rest looked up from reference TRBV28 and TRBJ2-2): DVKVTQSSRYLVKRTGEKVFLECVQDMDHENMFWYRQDPGLGLRLIYFSYDVKMKEKGDIPEGYSVSREKKERFSLILESASTNQTSMYLCASIVRGPGELFFGEGSRLTVL.

V gene TRBV7-9 combines with J gene TRBJ2-5; unclear D gene. With 2 bases removed from V and 3 bases from J, the gap between germline ends came to 7 bases. The CDR3 sequence is 13 residues long. CDR1 SEHNR and CDR2 FQNEAQ come from the germline V gene (reference sequence). CDR3 protein: CASSLIREETQYF. CDR3 nucleotides: TGTGCCAGCAGCTTAATAAGAGAAGAGACCCAGTACTTC.

The genes are TRBV6-1 and TRBJ2-3; TRBD2 matches at 8 bases. CDR1 and CDR2 from the germline V gene are MNHNS and SASEGT. V was clipped by 2 bases and J by 0 bases; unmatched bases: 7. The CDR3 runs 17 residues. In nucleotides, the CDR3 is TGTGCCAGCAGTGAACCGGGGGGGATCGCCAGCACAGATACGCAGTATTTT. It encodes CASSEPGGIASTDTQYF.